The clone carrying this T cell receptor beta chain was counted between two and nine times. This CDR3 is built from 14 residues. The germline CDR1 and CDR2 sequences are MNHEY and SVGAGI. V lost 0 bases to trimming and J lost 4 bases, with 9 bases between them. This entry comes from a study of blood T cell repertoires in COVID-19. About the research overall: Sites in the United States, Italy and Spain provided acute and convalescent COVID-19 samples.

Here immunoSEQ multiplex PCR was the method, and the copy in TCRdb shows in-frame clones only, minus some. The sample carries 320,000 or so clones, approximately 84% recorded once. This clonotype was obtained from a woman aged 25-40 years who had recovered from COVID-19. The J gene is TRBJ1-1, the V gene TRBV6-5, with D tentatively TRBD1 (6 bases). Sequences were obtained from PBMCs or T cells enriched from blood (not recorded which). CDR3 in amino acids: CASSYSTGSTEAFF. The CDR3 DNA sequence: TGTGCCAGCAGTTACTCGACAGGTAGCACTGAAGCTTTCTTT.